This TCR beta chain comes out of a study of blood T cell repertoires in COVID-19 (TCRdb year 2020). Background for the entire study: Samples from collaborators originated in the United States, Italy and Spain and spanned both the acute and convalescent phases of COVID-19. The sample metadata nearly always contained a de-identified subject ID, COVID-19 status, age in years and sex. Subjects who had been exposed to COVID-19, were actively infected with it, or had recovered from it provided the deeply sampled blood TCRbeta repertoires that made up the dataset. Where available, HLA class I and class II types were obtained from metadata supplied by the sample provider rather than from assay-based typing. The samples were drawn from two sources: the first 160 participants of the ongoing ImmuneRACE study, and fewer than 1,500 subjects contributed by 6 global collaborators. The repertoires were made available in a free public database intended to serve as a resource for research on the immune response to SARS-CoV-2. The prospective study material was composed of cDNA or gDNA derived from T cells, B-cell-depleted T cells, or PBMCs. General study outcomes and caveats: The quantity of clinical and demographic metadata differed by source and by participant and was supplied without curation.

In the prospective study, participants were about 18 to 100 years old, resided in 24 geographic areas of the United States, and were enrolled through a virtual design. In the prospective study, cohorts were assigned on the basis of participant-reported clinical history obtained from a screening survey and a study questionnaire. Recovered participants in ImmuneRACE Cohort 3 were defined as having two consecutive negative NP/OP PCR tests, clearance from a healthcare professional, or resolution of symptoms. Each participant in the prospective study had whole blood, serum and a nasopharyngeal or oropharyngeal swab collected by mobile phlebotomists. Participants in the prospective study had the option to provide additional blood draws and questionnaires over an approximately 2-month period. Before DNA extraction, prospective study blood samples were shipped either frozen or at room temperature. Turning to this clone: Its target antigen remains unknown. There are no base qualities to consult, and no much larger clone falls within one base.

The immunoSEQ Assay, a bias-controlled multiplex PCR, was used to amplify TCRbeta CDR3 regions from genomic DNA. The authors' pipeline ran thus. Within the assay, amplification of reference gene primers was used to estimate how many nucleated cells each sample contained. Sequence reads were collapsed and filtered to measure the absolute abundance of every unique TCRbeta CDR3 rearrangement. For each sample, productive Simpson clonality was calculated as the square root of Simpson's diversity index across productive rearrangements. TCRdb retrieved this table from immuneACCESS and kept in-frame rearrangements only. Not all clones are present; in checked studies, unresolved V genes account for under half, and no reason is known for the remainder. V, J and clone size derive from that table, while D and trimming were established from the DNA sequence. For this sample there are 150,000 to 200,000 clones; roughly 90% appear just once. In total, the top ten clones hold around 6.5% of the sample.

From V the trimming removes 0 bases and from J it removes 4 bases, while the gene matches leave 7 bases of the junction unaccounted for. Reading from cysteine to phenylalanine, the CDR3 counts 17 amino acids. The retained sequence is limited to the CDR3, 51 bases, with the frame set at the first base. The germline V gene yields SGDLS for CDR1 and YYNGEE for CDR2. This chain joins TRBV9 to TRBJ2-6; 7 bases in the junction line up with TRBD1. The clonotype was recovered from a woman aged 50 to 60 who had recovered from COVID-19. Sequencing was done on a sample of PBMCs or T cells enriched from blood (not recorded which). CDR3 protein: CASSVAQGEAGANVLTF. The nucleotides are TGTGCCAGCAGCGTAGCCCAGGGGGAAGCCGGGGCCAACGTCCTGACTTTC.